This T cell receptor beta chain was identified during a study of graft-versus-host responses after intestinal transplantation. Study details: Transplants were multivisceral, liver-intestinal, or isolated intestinal. Uniformly, recipients were administered anti-thymocyte globulin induction with subsequent tacrolimus and steroids for around three years.

This clone was seen a single time. The antigen is not known. V was pared by 4 bases and J by 2 bases, with 5 bases of the junction left unmatched. The CDR3 runs 15 residues. Per the germline V gene, CDR1 is SGHNT and CDR2 is YYREEE (reference sequence). Method: immunoSEQ multiplex PCR; TCRdb's copy keeps in-frame clones and lacks some. The table records approximately 75,000 clones, 90% of them present only once. This rearrangement joins TRBV5-4 to TRBJ2-3; 9 bases fit TRBD2. The receptor was derived from a human donor who was the organ donor for an intestinal transplant. The specimen comprised unstimulated CD8+ T cells sorted from spleen or lymph node cells, sampled before transplant. The CDR3: CASSLSGGPTDTQYF. The CDR3 nucleotides are TGTGCCAGCAGCCTTAGCGGGGGACCCACAGATACGCAGTATTTT.